Here is one T cell receptor (beta chain) with its context. Its antigen is unidentified. These data originate in a study of graft-versus-host responses after intestinal transplantation. Whole-study findings and limits: Recipient marrow showed GvH clones, some seen first in ileum or blood.

Clones were sequenced by immunoSEQ multiplex PCR, and TCRdb holds only the in-frame ones, with some missing. The sample consists of about 14,000 clones, 90% to 95% of them appearing once. The ends were cut back, 4 bases at V and 5 bases at J, with 16 bases in the middle. The CDR3 loop spans 14 amino acids. Per the germline V gene, CDR1 is SGDLS and CDR2 is YYNGEE. The specimen was PBMCs, collected 9 days after transplant. The TCR comes from a human patient who received an intestinal transplant, so some T cells may come from the graft donor. The V gene is TRBV9, the J gene TRBJ2-7, with D maybe TRBD2 (7 bases). The CDR3 nucleotides are TGTGCCAGCAGCCGGGGGGCGTCTCCCCACGAGCAGTACTTC. This codes for CASSRGASPHEQYF.